Below are 30 T cell receptor beta chains sequenced from a single sample in a study of blood T cells in healthy people across ages. A second PCR, run for about 7 to 11 cycles, used a sample-barcoded 5' primer plus a J-beta primer mix. TCRdb passed the 5' RACE reads through MiXCR, listing each CDR3 protein once. The sample has roughly 1,800,000 distinct CDR3 sequences; just under 50% are singletons. Material for sequencing was blood. All receptors derive from a woman aged 40 to 49 in good health.

The genes are TRBV20-1 and TRBJ2-7; D perhaps matches TRBD1 (7 bases). V lost 7 bases to trimming and J lost 3 bases, with 10 bases between them. The CDR3 sequence is 11 residues long. Germline V CDR1 and CDR2: DFQATT, SNEGSKA (reference sequence). CDR3 protein: CSVQGGYEQYF. Here the CDR3 DNA reads TGCAGTGTCCAGGGGGGCTACGAGCAGTACTTC.

The rearrangement uses TRBV12-3 or TRBV12-4 and TRBJ1-2; D is undetermined. CDR3 length: 14 residues. Trimming pared 5 bases from V and 4 bases from J, leaving 14 bases between. The CDR3 protein is CASSRQVESYGYTF. The CDR3 DNA reads TGTGCCAGCAGTCGCCAAGTGGAGAGCTATGGCTACACCTTC.

V is TRBV3-1 and J is TRBJ2-3; 8 bases match TRBD2. Germline V gene lookup returns CDR1 LGHDT and CDR2 YNNKEL (reference sequence). The CDR3 spans 17 residues. The V and J ends lost 1 base and 3 bases, in that order; junction bases with no gene match: 9. The CDR3 coding sequence is TGTGCCAGCAGCCAAGGCCTCACTAGCGGAGATACAGATACGCAGTATTTT. Its translation is CASSQGLTSGDTDTQYF.

V gene TRBV7-2 combines with J gene TRBJ2-1; weak D call: TRBD2 (5 bases). Germline V gene data show CDR1 as SGHTA and CDR2 as FQGNSA. The V end lost 4 bases, the J end lost 5 bases, and 21 bases lay between the germline ends. The CDR3 loop spans 17 amino acids. The CDR3 reads CASSSGSYEGYHNEQFF. CDR3 coding DNA: TGTGCCAGCAGCTCCGGGTCCTACGAGGGCTATCACAATGAGCAGTTCTTC.

The chain employs TRBV4-3 and TRBJ1-2; unclear D gene. CDR3 length: 11 residues. Looked up from germline, CDR1 is LGHNA and CDR2 is YSLEER. Trimming left V 8 bases short and J 7 bases short, with 11 bases between. CDR3 residues: CASRGSGGYTF. The DNA of the CDR3 is TGCGCCAGCCGAGGGTCAGGTGGCTACACCTTC.

Note on this clonotype: The junction shows a germline mismatch at one end, possibly a read error. The rearrangement uses TRBV24-1 and TRBJ2-5; 7 bases are a match to TRBD2. Germline V gives CDR1 KGHDR, CDR2 SFDVKD. This CDR3 is built from 15 residues. The CDR3 reads CANSDLSAGEETQYF. The CDR3 bases are TGTGCCAACAGTGATTTGTCCGCGGGGGAGGAGACCCAGTACTTC.

This chain connects TRBV9 to TRBJ1-5; 7 bases align to TRBD1. This CDR3 is built from 15 residues. The J segment lost 5 bases and the V segment lost 3 bases, leaving 8 bases of the junction unmatched. CDR1 and CDR2 (germline): SGDLS, YYNGEE. The CDR3 nucleotides read TGTGCCAGCAGCGCCCACGGGACAGCCGATCAGCCCCAGCATTTT. Protein product: CASSAHGTADQPQHF.

The sample holds a few counts of this clonotype. V gene TRBV5-1 combines with J gene TRBJ2-7, with TRBD1 matching over 12 bases. In germline, CDR1 is SGHRS, CDR2 YFSETQ. The junction had 17 bases not matched to a gene; V was cut back by 3 bases and J by 7 bases. The CDR3 is 18 amino acids. The CDR3 DNA is TGCGCCAGCAGCTCTGTTTGGTACCGGGACAGGGGGCTTCGAGAGCAGTACTTC. Amino acids: CASSSVWYRDRGLREQYF.

The rearrangement links TRBV4-2 to TRBJ2-7; 12 bases are a match to TRBD2. CDR1 LGHNA and CDR2 YNFKEQ come from the germline V gene. V shed 6 bases, J shed 3 bases, and the junction held 15 bases outside the gene matches. The length of the CDR3 is 18 residues. The chain's CDR3 is CASRVFATSGGQIYEQYF. As DNA, the CDR3 is TGTGCCAGCAGGGTCTTTGCGACTAGCGGGGGCCAGATCTACGAGCAGTACTTC.

This chain joins TRBV6-5 and TRBJ2-3; D is ambiguous. The CDR3 totals 14 residues. V gave up 0 bases and J gave up 5 bases, with 9 bases separating them. CDR1 is MNHEY and CDR2 is SVGAGI in the germline V gene. Written as DNA, the CDR3 is TGTGCCAGCAGTTACTCGGGAAAAGGAGATACGCAGTATTTT. Its protein product is CASSYSGKGDTQYF.

The genes are TRBV30 and TRBJ2-5; D call uncertain. V was pared by 0 bases and J by 4 bases, with 9 bases between. The CDR3 loop spans 13 amino acids. Per the germline V gene, CDR1 is GTSNPN and CDR2 is SVGIG (reference sequence). The CDR3 bases are TGTGCCTGGAGTGTAAATTCAGGAGAGACCCAGTACTTC. Protein sequence: CAWSVNSGETQYF. The variable domain in full, completed from reference TRBV30 and TRBJ2-5, reads SQTIHQWPATLVQPVGSPLSLECTVEGTSNPNLYWYRQAAGRGLQLLFYSVGIGQISSEVPQNLSASRPQDRQFILSSKKLLLSDSGFYLCAWSVNSGETQYFGPGTRLLVL.

On this clonotype: One end of the junction does not line up with germline, which may come from a read error. This chain connects TRBV13 to TRBJ1-5, with D hard to call. The germline V gene encodes CDR1 PRHDT and CDR2 FYEKMQ (reference sequence). The CDR3 extends over 15 amino acids. The chain's CDR3 is CASSLGPISNQPQHF. The CDR3 DNA follows: TGTGCCAGCAGCCTAGGTCCGATTAGCAATCAGCCCCAGCATTTT.

The chain has TRBV20-1 and TRBJ2-5; possible D gene TRBD2, 5 bases. The CDR3 runs to 14 residues. The germline V and J ends were trimmed by 5 bases and 0 bases, with 13 bases remaining between them. In germline, CDR1 is DFQATT, CDR2 SNEGSKA (reference sequence). DNA of the CDR3: TGCAGTGCTCGGGAAGTCTGGAACCAAGAGACCCAGTACTTC. It codes for CSAREVWNQETQYF.

This clonotype was counted a few times. The chain is built from TRBV7-6 and TRBJ2-1; D perhaps matches TRBD1 (6 bases). The length of the CDR3 is 13 residues. Between the trimmed V and J ends, which lost 3 bases and 7 bases, there was a span of 10 bases. From germline, CDR1 is SGHVS and CDR2 FNYEAQ. CDR3 in amino acids: CASSFRGINEQFF. CDR3 nucleotides: TGTGCCAGCAGCTTCAGGGGAATAAATGAGCAGTTCTTC.

The V and J genes are TRBV30 and TRBJ1-2; a possible D gene is TRBD1 (6 bases). CDR3 length equals 13 residues. CDR1 and CDR2 (germline): GTSNPN, SVGIG (reference sequence). V was trimmed by 3 bases and J by 7 bases, leaving 15 bases between them. This chain's CDR3 is CAWRPGGAGGYTF. CDR3 bases: TGTGCCTGGAGGCCTGGGGGGGCTGGTGGCTACACCTTC.

This clonotype was seen only a few times. This chain links TRBV7-9 with TRBJ2-6, with D possibly being TRBD2 (5 bases). Trimming removed 4 bases from V and 0 bases from J, with 13 bases in between. Germline V gives CDR1 SEHNR, CDR2 FQNEAQ (reference sequence). The CDR3 is made up of 17 amino acids. The CDR3 region is CASSSRGSPSGANVLTF. The CDR3 DNA reads TGTGCCAGCAGCTCTAGAGGGTCTCCCTCTGGGGCCAACGTCCTGACTTTC.

This chain links TRBV15 with TRBJ2-2; 7 nucleotides line up with TRBD1. The CDR3 length is 16 residues. J gave up 0 bases and V 8 bases, and 9 bases lay outside the gene matches. In germline, CDR1 is LNHNV, CDR2 YYDKDF (reference sequence). CDR3 nucleotides: TGTGCCACCCCGAAGGGGGACAGCGCGAACACCGGGGAGCTGTTTTTT. Translated, it gives CATPKGDSANTGELFF.

This chain joins TRBV20-1 and TRBJ1-1, with a weak D call TRBD1 (5 bases). CDR1 and CDR2 from the germline V gene are DFQATT and SNEGSKA (reference sequence). The V end was cut by 4 bases, the J end by 5 bases, with 14 bases between. The CDR3 totals 13 residues. CDR3 nucleotides: TGCAGTGCTATCCGGGACCCCAGTACTGAAGCTTTCTTT. Encoded protein: CSAIRDPSTEAFF.

Comments on this clonotype: A much more abundant neighbour one base away suggests this may be a read error. This chain links TRBV5-5 with TRBJ2-7; perhaps TRBD2 as D (6 bases). This CDR3 has 14 residues. Germline assignment: CDR1 SGHKS and CDR2 YYEKEE (reference sequence). The CDR3 is CANSLVGRSMEQYF. The CDR3 DNA sequence: TGTGCCAACAGCTTGGTTGGGAGGTCGATGGAGCAGTACTTC.

The CDR3 here is CAISESRKEYGREAYEQYF. The CDR3 bases are TGTGCCATCAGTGAGTCTAGGAAAGAATATGGCAGGGAGGCCTACGAGCAGTACTTC. The chain recombines TRBV10-3 with TRBJ2-7, with D possibly matching TRBD2 (6 bases). This CDR3 contains 19 residues. Trimming removed 0 bases at V and 2 bases at J, with 23 bases between. CDR1 is ENHRY, CDR2 SYGVKD, per germline.

The rearrangement uses TRBV7-2 and TRBJ2-1; TRBD2 aligns across 14 bases. Germline V gives CDR1 SGHTA, CDR2 FQGNSA. This CDR3 comprises 17 residues. V trimming: 1 base; J trimming: 10 bases; junction bases outside the gene matches: 9. The DNA of the CDR3 is TGTGCCAGCAGCTTAGTCTCGACTAGCGGGGGGGCTGGGGAGCAGTTCTTC. Translation gives CASSLVSTSGGAGEQFF.

J is TRBJ2-3 and V is TRBV29-1; D may correspond to TRBD1 or TRBD2 (6 bases each). The CDR3 consists of 14 residues. Germline V gene sequence: CDR1 SQVTM, CDR2 ANQGSEA. Trimming pared 6 bases from V and 2 bases from J, leaving 15 bases between. The CDR3 DNA is TGCAGCGTGGGGGGTGACAGGACCACAGATACGCAGTATTTT. This translates into CSVGGDRTTDTQYF.

This chain joins TRBV24-1 and TRBJ1-1; possible D gene TRBD1, 6 bases. Trimming took off 3 bases at V and 3 bases at J, with 13 bases between the two ends. The CDR3 consists of 15 residues. The V gene's germline CDR1 is KGHDR and CDR2 SFDVKD. CDR3 sequence: CATSDRQGPDTEAFF. DNA for the CDR3: TGTGCCACCAGTGATCGTCAGGGGCCGGACACTGAAGCTTTCTTT.

The chain recombines TRBV12-3 or TRBV12-4 with TRBJ2-1, with D possibly being TRBD1 (6 bases). The CDR3 is 15 residues long. The V end lost 1 base, the J end lost 4 bases, and 11 bases lay between the germline ends. This chain's CDR3 is CASSLGGLLYNEQFF. The CDR3 DNA follows: TGTGCCAGCAGTTTAGGGGGGCTACTGTACAATGAGCAGTTCTTC.

The V and J genes are TRBV25-1 and TRBJ2-1; 11 bases map to TRBD2. CDR1 is MGHDK, CDR2 SYGVNS, per germline. The junction had 12 bases not matched to a gene; V was cut back by 4 bases and J by 4 bases. The CDR3 is made up of 18 amino acids. The CDR3 spells CASSVLGQTSGVYNEQFF. CDR3 coding DNA: TGTGCCAGCAGTGTGTTAGGGCAGACTAGCGGGGTTTACAATGAGCAGTTCTTC.

This clonotype was found a few times. The chain is built from TRBV20-1 and TRBJ1-4; perhaps TRBD1 as D (5 bases). This CDR3 is 15 amino acids long. Germline V gene lookup returns CDR1 DFQATT and CDR2 SNEGSKA (reference sequence). Trimming cost V 3 bases and J 0 bases, with 11 bases left between them. The CDR3 is CSASDSPATNEKLFF. CDR3 coding DNA: TGCAGTGCTAGCGACAGCCCTGCAACTAATGAAAAACTGTTTTTT.

This chain joins TRBV6-5 and TRBJ2-5, with TRBD1 matching over 9 bases. V was pared by 3 bases and J by 2 bases, with 7 bases of the junction left unmatched. CDR3 size: 16 residues. Germline values: CDR1 MNHEY, CDR2 SVGAGI. The CDR3 nucleotides read TGTGCCAGCAGTTATCGAGGGACAGGGTGGCAAGAGACCCAGTACTTC. Translated: CASSYRGTGWQETQYF.

The genes are TRBV4-1 and TRBJ2-3, with a possible D match to TRBD1 (6 bases). Germline CDR1 reads MGHRA; CDR2 reads YSYEKL. CDR3 length: 17 amino acids. The V end was cut by 0 bases, the J end by 0 bases, with 13 bases between. This chain's CDR3 is CASSQDPGATSTDTQYF. CDR3 in DNA: TGCGCCAGCAGCCAAGACCCAGGGGCCACTAGCACAGATACGCAGTATTTT.

V is TRBV5-8 and J is TRBJ1-4; D not resolved. The germline V and J ends were trimmed by 5 bases and 5 bases, with 10 bases remaining between them. Germline CDR1 SGHTS, CDR2 YDEGEE. This CDR3 comprises 13 residues. CDR3 in DNA: TGTGCCAGCAGGAGGACCTCAAATGAAAAACTGTTTTTT. Protein product: CASRRTSNEKLFF.

This clonotype was counted between two and nine times. The rearrangement uses TRBV28 and TRBJ2-5; 7 nucleotides line up with TRBD2. Per germline, CDR1 MDHEN and CDR2 SYDVKM. The CDR3 has 13 amino acids. V lost 5 bases and J lost 11; bases outside the gene matches: 11. CDR3 region: CASSTRTSFEQYF. The DNA of the CDR3 is TGTGCCAGCAGTACTCGGACTAGTTTTGAGCAGTACTTC.